The source of this T cell receptor beta chain is a study of blood T cells in healthy people across ages (dated by TCRdb to between 2014 and 2016). Concerning the study at large: Template switching captured roughly one uniquely barcoded TCR beta cDNA molecule per two T cells in model experiments. Using the same blood draw, the study looked at two additional independent replicas of 1 million unique cDNA reads for two donors, one aged 18 to 30 and the other aged 80 or older. The donors were divided into four age groups: young (average about 15 years), middle-aged (about 39), aged (approximately 62) and long-lived (approximately 74). Donors of different ages were randomly distributed across sequencing lanes to avoid experimental bias. To track age-related changes in TCR beta repertoire diversity, the study relied on deep sequencing normalized with unique cDNA molecular identifiers. What the work shows at the level of the full study, not this receptor alone: Compared with the aged group, more naive CD4+ T cells, fewer expanded clones and increased TCR diversity were shown by the long-lived group, suggesting age selection. Because profiling used bulk unsorted PBMCs, naive and antigen-experienced compartments could not be compared conclusively. Total diversity estimates from one million sequenced T cells were considered lower bounds and underestimates. Observed TCR beta diversity correlated strongly with the percentage of naive T cells measured by flow cytometry. Because the CMV infection status of the donors was unknown, age-related changes in expanded clonotypes may potentially have been confounded. As age increased, observed TCR beta diversity per million T cells dropped in a roughly linear way, and a significant reduction was already evident by age 40.

The receptor library was made with 5' RACE. Reads for this sample came from an Illumina HiSeq 2500. A second PCR of about 7 to 12 cycles was run with a J-beta primer mix and a sample-barcoded 5' primer. A unique molecular identifier was introduced onto each TCR beta cDNA molecule by a template-switch 5' adaptor carrying 12 random nucleotides. Each sample yielded at least 3 million CDR3-containing paired-end reads. All of the RNA was converted into first-strand cDNA using the Mint cDNA synthesis kit, with a TRBC-specific oligonucleotide serving as the primer. Following uracil-DNA glycosylase treatment, all cDNA underwent a first 18-cycle PCR with the universal primers M1SS and BC2_uni_R. In the original analysis: Each sample was normalized by randomly selecting 1 million high-quality reads, each carrying a distinct molecular identifier. Instead of being binned into consensus sequences, reads that shared molecular identifiers were thrown out. MiTCR, with a Q25 quality threshold and the strictest error-elimination algorithm, was used for CDR3 identification, clonotype clustering and error correction. Lower-bound total TCR beta diversity was estimated with a nonparametric unseen species model using Euler transformation. TCRdb ran its own pipeline on the public reads, namely fastp trimming at Q25 and MiXCR clone calling, and kept in-frame beta chains. Each entry merges the rows of one CDR3 protein and shows their most common DNA and genes. None of the V and J calls come from the authors' own analysis; TCRdb made them. This sample comprises 1.2 million to 1.5 million distinct CDR3 sequences, roughly 45% of them detected only once. The ten largest clonotypes hold 7% to 9% of the sample.

Systemically healthy Caucasian individuals from Russia, some 36 in total and aged about 6 to 95 years, were included as donors. Approximately 9.3 milliliters of peripheral blood were drawn from each donor into EDTA-treated Vacutainer tubes. Ficoll-Paque density-gradient centrifugation was used to isolate PBMCs, with at least 6 million obtained per sample. Trizol reagent was used to extract total RNA from PBMCs, with at least 6 micrograms per sample. For every donor, flow cytometry on a PBMC aliquot measured the percentage of naive CD45RAhigh/CD27high T cells. V sheds 7 bases and J sheds 0 bases, leaving 14 bases between their ends. Inclusive of the bounding cysteine and phenylalanine, the CDR3 is 16 residues long. The entry retains the CDR3 DNA only, 48 bases that are in frame from base 1. Per the germline V gene, SGHRS is the CDR1 and YFSETQ is the CDR2. Details on this clonotype: The target of this receptor is not known. No clone much larger than this one lies a single base away; base qualities are absent.

Specimen: blood. This TCR came from a young woman in good health. This receptor chain uses TRBV5-1 and TRBJ1-6; the best D guess is TRBD1, with 5 bases matching. The base sequence is TGCGCCAGCTCGACGGGCAGGGACTCCTATAATTCACCCCTCCACTTT. Translated, it gives CASSTGRDSYNSPLHF.